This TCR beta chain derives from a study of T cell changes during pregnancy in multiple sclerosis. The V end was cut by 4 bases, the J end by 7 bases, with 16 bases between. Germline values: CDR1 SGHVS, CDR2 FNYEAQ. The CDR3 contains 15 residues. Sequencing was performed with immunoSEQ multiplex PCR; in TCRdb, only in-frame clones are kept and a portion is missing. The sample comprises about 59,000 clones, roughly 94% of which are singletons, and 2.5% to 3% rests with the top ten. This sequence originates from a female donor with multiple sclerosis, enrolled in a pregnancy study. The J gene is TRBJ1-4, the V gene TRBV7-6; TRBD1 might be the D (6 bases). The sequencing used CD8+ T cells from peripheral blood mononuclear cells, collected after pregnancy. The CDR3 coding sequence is TGTGCCAGCAGCTCCCCCAGGGGTGAGGGTGAAAAACTGTTTTTT. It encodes CASSSPRGEGEKLFF.